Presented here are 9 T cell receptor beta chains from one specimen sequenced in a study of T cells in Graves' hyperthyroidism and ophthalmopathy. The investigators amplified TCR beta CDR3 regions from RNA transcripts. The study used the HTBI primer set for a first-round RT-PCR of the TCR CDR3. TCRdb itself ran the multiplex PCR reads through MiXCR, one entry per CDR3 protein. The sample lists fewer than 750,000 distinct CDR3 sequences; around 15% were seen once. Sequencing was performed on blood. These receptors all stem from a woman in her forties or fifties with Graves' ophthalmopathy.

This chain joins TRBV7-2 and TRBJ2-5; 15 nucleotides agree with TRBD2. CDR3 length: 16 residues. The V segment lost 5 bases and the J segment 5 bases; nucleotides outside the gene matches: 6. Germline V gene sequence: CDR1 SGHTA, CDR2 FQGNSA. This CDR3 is CASSDGLAGGGETQYF. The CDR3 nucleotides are TGTGCCAGCAGCGACGGACTAGCGGGAGGGGGGGAGACCCAGTACTTC.

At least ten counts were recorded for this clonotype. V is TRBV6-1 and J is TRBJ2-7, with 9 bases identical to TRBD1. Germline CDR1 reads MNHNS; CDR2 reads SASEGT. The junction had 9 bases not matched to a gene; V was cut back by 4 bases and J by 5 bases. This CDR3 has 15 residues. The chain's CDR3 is CASSVWGQGTNEQYF. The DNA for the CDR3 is TGTGCCAGCAGTGTGTGGGGACAGGGAACGAACGAGCAGTACTTC.

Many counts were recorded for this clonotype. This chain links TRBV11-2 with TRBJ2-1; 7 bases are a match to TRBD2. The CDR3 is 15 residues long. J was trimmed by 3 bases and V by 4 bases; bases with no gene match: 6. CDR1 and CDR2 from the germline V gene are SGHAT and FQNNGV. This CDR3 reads CASSSPSSGYNEQFF. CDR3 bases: TGTGCCAGCAGCTCCCCGTCTAGCGGCTACAATGAGCAGTTCTTC.

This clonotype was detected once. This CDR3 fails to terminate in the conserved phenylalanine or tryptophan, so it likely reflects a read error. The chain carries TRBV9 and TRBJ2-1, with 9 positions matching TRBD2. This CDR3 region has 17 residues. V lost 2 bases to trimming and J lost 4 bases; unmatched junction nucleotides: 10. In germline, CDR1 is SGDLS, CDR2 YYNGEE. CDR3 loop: CASSVEPSGNSYNEQFL. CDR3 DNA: TGTGCCAGCAGCGTGGAGCCTAGCGGGAATTCTTACAATGAGCAGTTCCTC.

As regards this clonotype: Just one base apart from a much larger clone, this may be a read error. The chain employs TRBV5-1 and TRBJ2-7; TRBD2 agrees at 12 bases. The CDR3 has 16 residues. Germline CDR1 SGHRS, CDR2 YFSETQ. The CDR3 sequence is CASSATLAGGSNEQYF. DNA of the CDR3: TGTGCCAGCAGCGCCACCCTAGCGGGAGGGAGCAATGAGCAGTACTTC. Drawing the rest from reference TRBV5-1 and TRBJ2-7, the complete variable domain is KAGVTQTPRYLIKTRGQQVTLSCSPISGHRSVSWYQQTPGQGLQFLFEYFSETQRNKGNFPGRFSGRQFSNSRSEMNVSTLELGDSALYLCASSATLAGGSNEQYFGPGTRLTVT.

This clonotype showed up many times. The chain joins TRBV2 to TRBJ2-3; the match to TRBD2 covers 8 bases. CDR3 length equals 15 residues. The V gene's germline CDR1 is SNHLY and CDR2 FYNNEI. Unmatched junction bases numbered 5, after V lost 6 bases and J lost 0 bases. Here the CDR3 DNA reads TGTGCCAGCAGAAGGACTAGCTCCAGCACAGATACGCAGTATTTT. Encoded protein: CASRRTSSSTDTQYF.

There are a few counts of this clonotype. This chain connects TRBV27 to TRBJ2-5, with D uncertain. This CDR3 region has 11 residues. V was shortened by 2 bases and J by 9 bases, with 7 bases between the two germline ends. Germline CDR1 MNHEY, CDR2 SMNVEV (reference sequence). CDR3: CASSLKGSQYF. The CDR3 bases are TGTGCCAGCAGTTTAAAAGGGTCCCAGTACTTC.

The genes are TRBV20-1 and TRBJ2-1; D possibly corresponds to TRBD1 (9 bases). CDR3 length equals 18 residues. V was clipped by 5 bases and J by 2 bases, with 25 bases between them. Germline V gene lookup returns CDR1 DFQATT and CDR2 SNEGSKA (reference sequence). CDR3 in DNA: TGCAGTGCTGTTGGGGGGACAGGGAGCGGGAGCGCCTACAATGAGCAGTTCTTC. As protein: CSAVGGTGSGSAYNEQFF.

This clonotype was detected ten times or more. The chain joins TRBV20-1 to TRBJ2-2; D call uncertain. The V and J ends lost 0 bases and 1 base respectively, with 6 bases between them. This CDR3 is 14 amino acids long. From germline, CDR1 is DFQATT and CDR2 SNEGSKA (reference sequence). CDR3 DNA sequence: TGCAGTGCTAGAGATCCTAGGAACACCGGGGAGCTGTTTTTT. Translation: CSARDPRNTGELFF.